Below, one T cell receptor (beta chain) is given with its context. The germline gives CDR1 MDHEN, CDR2 SYDVKM. CDR3 length: 12 amino acids. The V and J ends lost 4 bases and 7 bases, in that order; junction bases with no gene match: 2. This sample is part of a study of blood T cell repertoires in COVID-19. Study details: Donors in the United States, Italy and Spain gave samples during acute or convalescent COVID-19.

Methods used by the authors: Amplified reference gene primers provided the basis for estimating nucleated cell counts. Sequenced by immunoSEQ multiplex PCR; TCRdb stores in-frame clones only, minus some. The DNA was the basis for D and trimming; V, J and clone size are from that table. The sample consists of more than 70,000 clones, around nine tenths of them appearing once. The chain recombines TRBV28 with TRBJ1-2, with 8 bases aligning to TRBD1. This sequence was found in a man aged 50 or older with active or convalescent COVID-19. Sequencing was performed on peripheral blood. The CDR3: CASSSTGAGYTF. CDR3 bases: TGTGCCAGCAGTTCGACAGGGGCTGGCTACACCTTC.